The 6 T cell receptor beta chains given below trace back to one sample, sequenced in a study of read filtering for tumor transcriptome and immune sequencing. This library used roughly 0.4 ug RNA and molecular barcoded adaptors spanning alpha/delta and beta/gamma chains. Using its own MiXCR run on the reads, TCRdb lists one record per CDR3 protein. This sample has about 60,000 distinct CDR3 sequences, with approximately 15% found just once. The sequenced material came from a population of CD138-negative cells sorted from bone marrow. The source is a donor aged 40 or older with multiple myeloma.

This clonotype was detected ten times or more. The V and J genes are TRBV20-1 and TRBJ1-5, with 7 bases that match TRBD1. The germline V gene encodes CDR1 DFQATT and CDR2 SNEGSKA (reference sequence). J lost 1 base, V lost 2 bases, and 8 bases had no gene match. CDR3 size: 16 residues. CDR3 protein: CSARRAGGTSNQPQHF. The CDR3 bases are TGCAGTGCTAGACGGGCAGGGGGTACGAGCAATCAGCCCCAGCATTTT.

As concerns this clonotype: A read error is possible here, since a much larger clone lies one base away. No conserved phenylalanine or tryptophan is present at the end of the CDR3, so a read error is the likely explanation. The chain couples TRBV12-3 or TRBV12-4 to TRBJ2-2, with a weak D call TRBD1 (5 bases). V lost 5 bases and J 6 bases, leaving 16 bases between the germline ends. This CDR3 has 15 amino acids. The CDR3 nucleotides are TGTGCCAGCAGTCACCAGGGCGCCTCATCCGGGGAGCTGTTTTCT. Its translation: CASSHQGASSGELFS.

Ten or more counts support this clonotype. The chain uses TRBV7-3 and TRBJ2-3, with 7 bases aligning to TRBD2. The CDR3 runs to 15 residues. V was clipped by 1 base and J by 2 bases; unmatched bases: 3. Germline loops: CDR1 SGHTA, CDR2 FQGTGA. This CDR3 reads CASSLKAGSTDTQYF. The CDR3 nucleotides are TGTGCCAGCAGCTTAAAAGCGGGATCCACAGATACGCAGTATTTT.

This clonotype was detected ten times or more. The V and J genes are TRBV20-1 and TRBJ2-7; the match to TRBD2 covers 9 bases. The junction had 20 bases not matched to a gene; V was cut back by 6 bases and J by 2 bases. The CDR3 contains 18 residues. Germline V gene sequence: CDR1 DFQATT, CDR2 SNEGSKA (reference sequence). CDR3 loop: CSASTGGRALFIPYEQYF. The CDR3 nucleotides are TGCAGTGCGTCGACAGGCGGGAGGGCCTTGTTTATCCCCTACGAGCAGTACTTC.

A note on this clonotype: A read error is possible here, since a much larger clone lies one base away. The V and J genes are TRBV11-3 and TRBJ1-1, with D possibly TRBD1 on 6 matching bases. Germline values: CDR1 SGHNT, CDR2 YENEEA. V lost 7 bases and J 14 bases, leaving 17 bases between the germline ends. This CDR3 has 11 residues. CDR3 in DNA: TGTGCCAGCAACACCAGACAGGAACCCTTCTTT. Amino acids: CASNTRQEPFF.

Notes on this clonotype: It may be a read error: a sequence one base away is much more abundant. This sequence joins TRBV20-1 and TRBJ2-5; no firm D call. Germline loops: CDR1 DFQATT, CDR2 SNEGSKA (reference sequence). This CDR3 is built from 13 residues. The CDR3, as DNA: TGCAGTGCAAGGGATGCAGCACAAGAGGCCCAGTACTTC. Its translation is CSARDAAQEAQYF.